These T cell receptor beta chains were read from a single sample in a study of shared T cell receptors in the human thymus. Repertoires were generated with immunoSEQ multiplex PCR, while TCRdb's copy carries only in-frame clones and drops some. The sample includes hundreds of thousands of clones, over 75% of them seen just once. The sample was also reused in another study, on human thymus T cells.

Sequencing used thymocytes. The receptors derive from a boy younger than two with a congenital heart defect. Each CDR3 is given with its conserved first and last residue. Each record gives: clone size, J gene, V gene, D gene, CDR3 protein, CDR3 DNA. A D gene is named only where the DNA matches it firmly. Clone size is given for some rows only: seen once, a few or many times, or a class if the clone is expanded.

clone_size: .
j_call: TRBJ1-2
v_call: TRBV9
d_call: .
cdr3_aa: CASSVVADSRLVTF
cdr3_nt: TGTGCCAGCAGCGTAGTCGCGGACAGCCGATTGGTCACCTTC

clone_size: .
j_call: TRBJ2-3
v_call: TRBV5-1
d_call: TRBD2
cdr3_aa: CASSSGLASTDTQYF
cdr3_nt: TGCGCCAGCAGCTCGGGACTAGCGTCGACAGATACGCAGTATTTT

clone_size: .
j_call: TRBJ1-1
v_call: TRBV9
d_call: .
cdr3_aa: CASSVQRSPGTNTEAFF
cdr3_nt: TGTGCCAGCAGCGTACAGCGAAGCCCCGGTACGAACACTGAAGCTTTCTTT

clone_size: .
j_call: TRBJ1-2
v_call: TRBV4-3
d_call: TRBD1
cdr3_aa: CASSQGKAPGQFGGYTF
cdr3_nt: TGCGCCAGCAGCCAAGGCAAAGCGCCGGGACAGTTTGGTGGCTACACCTTC

clone_size: .
j_call: TRBJ1-5
v_call: TRBV4-1
d_call: TRBD1
cdr3_aa: CASSQEALRDRGNQPQHF
cdr3_nt: TGCGCCAGCAGCCAAGAGGCGTTGCGGGACAGGGGTAATCAGCCCCAGCATTTT

clone_size: .
j_call: TRBJ1-1
v_call: TRBV2
d_call: .
cdr3_aa: CASSGYGTTTMNTEAFF
cdr3_nt: TGTGCCAGCAGTGGATACGGGACAACCACCATGAACACTGAAGCTTTCTTT

clone_size: .
j_call: TRBJ1-5
v_call: TRBV6-5
d_call: .
cdr3_aa: CASSPRGYSNQPQHF
cdr3_nt: TGTGCCAGCAGTCCCAGGGGTTATAGCAATCAGCCCCAGCATTTT

clone_size: .
j_call: TRBJ2-1
v_call: TRBV2
d_call: TRBD2
cdr3_aa: CASFTGTSGGRTPINEQFF
cdr3_nt: TGTGCCAGCTTCACCGGGACTAGCGGGGGGAGGACCCCAATTAATGAGCAGTTCTTC

clone_size: .
j_call: TRBJ2-2
v_call: TRBV13
d_call: .
cdr3_aa: CASSYTGGGGELFF
cdr3_nt: TGTGCCAGCAGCTATACGGGGGGCGGCGGGGAGCTGTTTTTT

clone_size: once
j_call: TRBJ2-5
v_call: TRBV9
d_call: TRBD2
cdr3_aa: CASSRGGKTGGETQYF
cdr3_nt: TGTGCCAGCAGCCGCGGGGGGAAAACCGGGGGAGAGACCCAGTACTTC

clone_size: .
j_call: TRBJ2-7
v_call: TRBV9
d_call: .
cdr3_aa: CASSVLDSSYEQYF
cdr3_nt: TGTGCCAGCAGCGTTCTGGACAGTTCCTACGAGCAGTACTTC

clone_size: .
j_call: TRBJ2-5
v_call: TRBV27
d_call: TRBD1
cdr3_aa: CASSPGQGSIAQETQYF
cdr3_nt: TGTGCCAGCAGCCCTGGACAGGGAAGCATCGCACAAGAGACCCAGTACTTC

clone_size: .
j_call: TRBJ2-1
v_call: TRBV28
d_call: TRBD1
cdr3_aa: CASSLNRGHSYNEQFF
cdr3_nt: TGTGCCAGCAGTTTGAACAGGGGGCACTCCTACAATGAGCAGTTCTTC

clone_size: once
j_call: TRBJ1-4
v_call: TRBV6-1
d_call: .
cdr3_aa: CASSEAPQGTNEKLFF
cdr3_nt: TGTGCCAGCAGTGAGGCACCACAGGGAACTAATGAAAAACTGTTTTTT

clone_size: .
j_call: TRBJ1-5
v_call: TRBV18
d_call: TRBD1
cdr3_aa: CASSIRQGRDQPQHF
cdr3_nt: TGTGCCAGCTCGATAAGACAGGGACGAGATCAGCCCCAGCATTTT

clone_size: .
j_call: TRBJ2-7
v_call: TRBV7-9
d_call: .
cdr3_aa: CASSLESSLSPYEQYF
cdr3_nt: TGTGCCAGCAGCTTAGAGTCGAGTCTTTCACCCTACGAGCAGTACTTC

clone_size: .
j_call: TRBJ2-5
v_call: TRBV11-2
d_call: TRBD2
cdr3_aa: CASSPPLSGRARETQYF
cdr3_nt: TGTGCCAGCAGCCCCCCGCTTAGCGGGAGGGCCCGGGAGACCCAGTACTTC

clone_size: .
j_call: TRBJ2-1
v_call: TRBV2
d_call: TRBD2
cdr3_aa: CASSAPGAGRNEQFF
cdr3_nt: TGTGCCAGCAGTGCGCCGGGCGCCGGGAGGAATGAGCAGTTCTTC

clone_size: .
j_call: TRBJ1-5
v_call: TRBV28
d_call: .
cdr3_aa: CASSLSGQGLHQPQHF
cdr3_nt: TGTGCCAGCAGTTTGAGTGGGCAGGGGTTGCATCAGCCCCAGCATTTT

clone_size: .
j_call: TRBJ2-3
v_call: TRBV7-9
d_call: .
cdr3_aa: CASSLGSGKRHTDTQYF
cdr3_nt: TGTGCCAGCAGCCTGGGGAGTGGGAAGCGGCACACAGATACGCAGTATTTT

clone_size: few
j_call: TRBJ2-1
v_call: TRBV6-1
d_call: .
cdr3_aa: CASTGGGGSYNEQFF
cdr3_nt: TGTGCCAGCACCGGAGGGGGGGGCTCCTACAATGAGCAGTTCTTC

clone_size: once
j_call: TRBJ2-7
v_call: TRBV5-6
d_call: .
cdr3_aa: CASSFGPPPGGSYYEQYF
cdr3_nt: TGTGCCAGCAGCTTTGGCCCGCCCCCAGGAGGTTCTTACTACGAGCAGTACTTC

clone_size: .
j_call: TRBJ2-3
v_call: TRBV5-1
d_call: TRBD2
cdr3_aa: CASSLAQTSLGADTQYF
cdr3_nt: TGCGCCAGCAGCTTGGCCCAGACTAGCTTAGGAGCAGATACGCAGTATTTT

clone_size: .
j_call: TRBJ2-6
v_call: TRBV19
d_call: TRBD2
cdr3_aa: CAPKSGTSGRLAGANVLTF
cdr3_nt: TGTGCCCCAAAATCCGGGACTAGCGGGAGATTAGCTGGGGCCAACGTCCTGACTTTC

clone_size: few
j_call: TRBJ2-2
v_call: TRBV29-1
d_call: .
cdr3_aa: CSVEEGGLSGELFF
cdr3_nt: TGCAGCGTTGAAGAGGGGGGATTATCCGGGGAGCTGTTTTTT

clone_size: few
j_call: TRBJ2-7
v_call: TRBV2
d_call: .
cdr3_aa: CASSKTGFEQYF
cdr3_nt: TGTGCCAGCAGTAAAACAGGGTTCGAGCAGTACTTC

clone_size: .
j_call: TRBJ1-5
v_call: TRBV28
d_call: .
cdr3_aa: CASSLGGANSNQPQHF
cdr3_nt: TGTGCCAGCAGTTTAGGGGGGGCGAATAGCAATCAGCCCCAGCATTTT

clone_size: .
j_call: TRBJ2-3
v_call: TRBV5-4
d_call: .
cdr3_aa: CASSLVISETRTDTQYF
cdr3_nt: TGTGCCAGCAGCTTGGTCATCAGCGAAACTCGCACAGATACGCAGTATTTT

clone_size: .
j_call: TRBJ2-1
v_call: TRBV11-2
d_call: TRBD1
cdr3_aa: CASSFWDRGNNEQFF
cdr3_nt: TGTGCCAGCAGCTTTTGGGACAGGGGTAACAATGAGCAGTTCTTC

clone_size: .
j_call: TRBJ1-6
v_call: TRBV28
d_call: TRBD1
cdr3_aa: CASNRTGGQPLHF
cdr3_nt: TGTGCCAGCAACCGGACAGGGGGTCAACCCCTCCACTTT

clone_size: .
j_call: TRBJ2-7
v_call: TRBV6-5
d_call: .
cdr3_aa: CASSFGPGNEQYF
cdr3_nt: TGTGCCAGCAGTTTCGGGCCCGGGAACGAGCAGTACTTC

clone_size: .
j_call: TRBJ2-3
v_call: TRBV10-3
d_call: .
cdr3_aa: CAISERGADDTQYF
cdr3_nt: TGTGCCATCAGTGAAAGGGGTGCGGACGATACGCAGTATTTT

clone_size: .
j_call: TRBJ1-4
v_call: TRBV5-6
d_call: .
cdr3_aa: CASSLVKGKSPKEKLFF
cdr3_nt: TGTGCCAGCAGCTTGGTGAAGGGGAAGAGTCCCAAGGAAAAACTGTTTTTT

clone_size: .
j_call: TRBJ2-3
v_call: TRBV28
d_call: .
cdr3_aa: CASSLPRDSGFTDTQYF
cdr3_nt: TGTGCCAGCAGTCTCCCCCGAGATAGCGGCTTCACAGATACGCAGTATTTT

clone_size: once
j_call: TRBJ1-6
v_call: TRBV7-3
d_call: TRBD1
cdr3_aa: CASSLTPDRDSPLHF
cdr3_nt: TGTGCCAGCAGCTTAACTCCAGACAGGGACTCACCCCTCCACTTT

clone_size: .
j_call: TRBJ2-1
v_call: TRBV7-9
d_call: TRBD2
cdr3_aa: CASRRDGRSYNEQFF
cdr3_nt: TGTGCCAGCAGAAGGGACGGGAGGTCCTACAATGAGCAGTTCTTC

clone_size: .
j_call: TRBJ2-5
v_call: TRBV5-4
d_call: .
cdr3_aa: CASSLKAGTRETQYF
cdr3_nt: TGTGCCAGCAGCCTCAAAGCGGGTACCCGAGAGACCCAGTACTTC

clone_size: .
j_call: TRBJ2-2
v_call: TRBV6-5
d_call: .
cdr3_aa: CASSYRGWGGELFF
cdr3_nt: TGTGCCAGCAGTTACCGGGGATGGGGCGGGGAGCTGTTTTTT

clone_size: .
j_call: TRBJ2-2
v_call: TRBV4-3
d_call: .
cdr3_aa: CASSHMSRDGTSRGTGELFF
cdr3_nt: TGCGCCAGCAGCCATATGTCGCGGGACGGGACCTCGCGTGGCACCGGGGAGCTGTTTTTT

clone_size: .
j_call: TRBJ1-1
v_call: TRBV4-1
d_call: .
cdr3_aa: CASSQDRGNTEAFF
cdr3_nt: TGCGCCAGCAGCCAAGACAGGGGGAACACTGAAGCTTTCTTT

clone_size: .
j_call: TRBJ2-1
v_call: TRBV11-3
d_call: TRBD2
cdr3_aa: CASSSTGLAGTQFF
cdr3_nt: TGTGCCAGCAGTTCGACCGGACTAGCGGGAACGCAGTTCTTC

clone_size: .
j_call: TRBJ1-1
v_call: TRBV2
d_call: TRBD1
cdr3_aa: CASRQGQGDTEAFF
cdr3_nt: TGTGCCAGCAGGCAAGGACAGGGAGACACTGAAGCTTTCTTT

clone_size: .
j_call: TRBJ2-5
v_call: TRBV2
d_call: .
cdr3_aa: CASTGVLIETQYF
cdr3_nt: TGTGCCAGCACAGGGGTATTGATAGAGACCCAGTACTTC

clone_size: .
j_call: TRBJ2-5
v_call: TRBV2
d_call: TRBD2
cdr3_aa: CARISSGEGAETQYF
cdr3_nt: TGTGCCAGAATCTCTAGCGGGGAGGGGGCAGAGACCCAGTACTTC

clone_size: .
j_call: TRBJ2-7
v_call: TRBV30
d_call: .
cdr3_aa: CAWSHQGDIYEQYF
cdr3_nt: TGTGCCTGGAGTCACCAGGGTGATATTTACGAGCAGTACTTC

clone_size: .
j_call: TRBJ1-6
v_call: TRBV7-9
d_call: .
cdr3_aa: CASSFKGAGSPLHF
cdr3_nt: TGTGCCAGCAGCTTCAAAGGGGCGGGGTCACCCCTCCACTTT

clone_size: .
j_call: TRBJ2-2
v_call: TRBV10-3
d_call: .
cdr3_aa: CAISEVDGDVGELFF
cdr3_nt: TGTGCCATCAGTGAGGTCGACGGGGATGTCGGGGAGCTGTTTTTT

clone_size: .
j_call: TRBJ1-5
v_call: TRBV2
d_call: .
cdr3_aa: CASRQVENNQPQHF
cdr3_nt: TGTGCCAGCAGGCAGGTAGAGAACAATCAGCCCCAGCATTTT

clone_size: once
j_call: TRBJ1-2
v_call: TRBV4-3
d_call: .
cdr3_aa: CASSQEVKESNYGYTF
cdr3_nt: TGCGCCAGCAGCCAAGAAGTTAAGGAGTCGAACTATGGCTACACCTTC

clone_size: .
j_call: TRBJ1-4
v_call: TRBV15
d_call: .
cdr3_aa: CATSRVATGGKKLFF
cdr3_nt: TGTGCCACCAGCAGAGTTGCCACGGGGGGGAAAAAACTGTTTTTT

clone_size: once
j_call: TRBJ1-6
v_call: TRBV5-1
d_call: TRBD1
cdr3_aa: CASSLDTRDRRRNSPLHF
cdr3_nt: TGCGCCAGCAGCTTGGATACCCGGGACAGGAGACGTAATTCACCCCTCCACTTT

clone_size: .
j_call: TRBJ2-4
v_call: TRBV4-3
d_call: .
cdr3_aa: CASSQDGRKAGAKNIQYF
cdr3_nt: TGCGCCAGCAGCCAAGATGGTAGGAAAGCGGGAGCCAAAAACATTCAGTACTTC

clone_size: .
j_call: TRBJ2-6
v_call: TRBV15
d_call: TRBD1
cdr3_aa: CATSRLQGALSGANVLTF
cdr3_nt: TGTGCCACCAGCAGACTACAGGGGGCGTTGTCTGGGGCCAACGTCCTGACTTTC

clone_size: .
j_call: TRBJ2-1
v_call: TRBV2
d_call: TRBD1
cdr3_aa: CASSDGDRPYNEQFF
cdr3_nt: TGTGCCAGCAGTGATGGGGACAGGCCCTACAATGAGCAGTTCTTC